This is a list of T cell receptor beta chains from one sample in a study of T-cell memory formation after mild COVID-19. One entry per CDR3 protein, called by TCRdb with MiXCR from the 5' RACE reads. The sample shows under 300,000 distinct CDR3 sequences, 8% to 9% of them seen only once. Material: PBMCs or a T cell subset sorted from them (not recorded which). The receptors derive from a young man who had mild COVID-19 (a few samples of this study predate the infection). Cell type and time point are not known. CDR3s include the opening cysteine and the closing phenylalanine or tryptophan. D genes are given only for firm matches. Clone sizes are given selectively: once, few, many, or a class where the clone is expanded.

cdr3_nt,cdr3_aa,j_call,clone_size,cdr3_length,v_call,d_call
TGCGCCAGCAGCCAGACGAGGAACCGGGTCAGGAATCCCCAGCATTTT,CASSQTRNRVRNPQHF,TRBJ1-5,-,16,TRBV4-3,-
TGTGCCAGCAGCTTATCATACACCTACAATGAGCAGTTCTTC,CASSLSYTYNEQFF,TRBJ2-1,-,14,TRBV7-9,-
TGTGCCAGCAGTTACCCTAAGAGGCCCCAGTACTTC,CASSYPKRPQYF,TRBJ2-5,-,12,TRBV6-2/TRBV6-3,-
TGTGCCAGCAGAGAATCCGGGACTAGCGGGGCAGAAAATGAGCAGTTCTTC,CASRESGTSGAENEQFF,TRBJ2-1,-,17,TRBV7-9,TRBD2
TGTGCCAGCAGCGTTAGGCGAGGGGGGTTTACAGGTGAGCAGTTCTTC,CASSVRRGGFTGEQFF,TRBJ2-1,few,16,TRBV9,-
TGTGCCAGCAGCCAAGGTAGTGGCACCGGGGAGCTGTTTTTT,CASSQGSGTGELFF,TRBJ2-2,-,14,TRBV3-1,-
TGCAGTGCTAGAGCTAGCGGGGGGCTGACAAGAGAGCAGTTCTTC,CSARASGGLTREQFF,TRBJ2-1,few,15,TRBV20-1,TRBD2
TGTGCCAGCAGCGTAGGGCGTGGCGGGGGTTCCTACAATGAGCAGTTCTTC,CASSVGRGGGSYNEQFF,TRBJ2-1,-,17,TRBV9,TRBD2
TGTGCCAGCAGCTTAGTAGAAAGTAGCTATAGCAATCAGCCCCAGCATTTT,CASSLVESSYSNQPQHF,TRBJ1-5,many,17,TRBV7-9,-
TGTGCCAGCAGCGTCACAGGGACGGTTGGGACCCAGTACTTC,CASSVTGTVGTQYF,TRBJ2-5,-,14,TRBV7-2,-
TGCAGTGCTAGAGATTGGGAGGGATCCTACAATGAGCAGTTCTTC,CSARDWEGSYNEQFF,TRBJ2-1,few,15,TRBV20-1,TRBD2
TGTGCCAGCAGTCCCTTTGGTAGCGGAGCCTCCTACGAGCAGTACTTC,CASSPFGSGASYEQYF,TRBJ2-7,-,16,TRBV6-5,-
TGTGCCAGCAGTTTCGGCCCCACAGATACGCAGTATTTT,CASSFGPTDTQYF,TRBJ2-3,-,13,TRBV27,-
TGTGCTTTCACCGGGCAGGGCAATCAGCCCCAGCATTTT,CAFTGQGNQPQHF,TRBJ1-5,few,13,TRBV6-1,-
TGTGCCAGCAGCGTAGATACTAGCGGGGGGGCCGGGGAGCTGTTTTTT,CASSVDTSGGAGELFF,TRBJ2-2,few,16,TRBV9,TRBD2
TGTGCCAGCAGTGAATCTACGGTGCAGCCCCAGCATTTT,CASSESTVQPQHF,TRBJ1-5,-,13,TRBV2,-
TGTGCCAGCCACAGACAGATAAACACTGAAGCTTTCTTT,CASHRQINTEAFF,TRBJ1-1,-,13,TRBV18,-
TGTGCCAGCAGCCGTAATGAGAGGTTTAGCTACACCTTC,CASSRNERFSYTF,TRBJ1-2,few,13,TRBV5-5,-
TGTGCTAGTGGTCTTAGACAGGGAAGGGCGCGGGGGGCCAACGTCCTGACTTTC,CASGLRQGRARGANVLTF,TRBJ2-6,few,18,TRBV12-5,TRBD1
TGCAGTGCTAGTGGGGGTGGCACTGAAGCTTTCTTT,CSASGGGTEAFF,TRBJ1-1,-,12,TRBV20-1,-
TGTGCCATCAGAAACCAGGAGCGCACTGAAGCTTTCTTT,CAIRNQERTEAFF,TRBJ1-1,-,13,TRBV10-3,-
TGCAGTGCTAGAGGGACTAATGAAAAACTGTTTTTT,CSARGTNEKLFF,TRBJ1-4,many,12,TRBV20-1,-
TGCAGCGTTGAAGGTTTGGGGAGATTT,CSVEGLGRF,TRBJ2-3,-,9,TRBV29-1,-
TGTGCCAGTCGTTCCGGACGGGGAGGGGACACTGAAGCTTTCTTT,CASRSGRGGDTEAFF,TRBJ1-1,-,15,TRBV19,-
TGCGCCAGCAGCCAATACCACCCCGAGAGGGGCCAGGGCACTGAAGCTTTCTTT,CASSQYHPERGQGTEAFF,TRBJ1-1,-,18,TRBV4-1,-
TGTGCCAGCAGCCGAGAGGGCCCTATGACCGGAGGGCCCCAGCATTTT,CASSREGPMTGGPQHF,TRBJ1-5,few,16,TRBV7-2,-
TGTGCCAGCAGTTACCCCAAGGAAGGGACGGAAGAGACCCAGTACTTC,CASSYPKEGTEETQYF,TRBJ2-5,few,16,TRBV6-2/TRBV6-3,-
TGTGCCAGCAGTGGGGACACTAATCAGCCCCAGCATTTT,CASSGDTNQPQHF,TRBJ1-5,-,13,TRBV2,-
TGTGCCAGCAGCGTAGGGGGCTCACCCCTCCACTTT,CASSVGGSPLHF,TRBJ1-6,few,12,TRBV9,-
TGCGCCAGCAGCCAGAGCCTCGAGGGGCCGTCCGAAGCTTTCTTT,CASSQSLEGPSEAFF,TRBJ1-1,few,15,TRBV4-3,-